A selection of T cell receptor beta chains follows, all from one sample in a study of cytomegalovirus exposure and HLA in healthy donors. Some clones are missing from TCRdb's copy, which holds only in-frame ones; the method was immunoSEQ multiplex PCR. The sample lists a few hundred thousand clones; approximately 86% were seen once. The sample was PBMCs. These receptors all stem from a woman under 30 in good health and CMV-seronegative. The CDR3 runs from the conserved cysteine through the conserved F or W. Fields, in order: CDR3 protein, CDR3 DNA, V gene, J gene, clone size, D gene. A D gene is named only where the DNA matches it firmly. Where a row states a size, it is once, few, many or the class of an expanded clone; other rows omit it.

CDR3aa: CASSLAGTLNTGELFF
CDR3nt: TGTGCCAGCAGCTTAGCCGGGACACTGAACACCGGGGAGCTGTTTTTT
v_gene: TRBV7-9
j_gene: TRBJ2-2
abundance: .
d_gene: .

CDR3aa: CAIQSSYNSPLHF
CDR3nt: TGTGCCATCCAATCCTCCTATAATTCACCCCTCCACTTT
v_gene: TRBV10-3
j_gene: TRBJ1-6
abundance: once
d_gene: .

CDR3aa: CASGDRSYQPQHF
CDR3nt: TGTGCCAGCGGGGACAGGTCCTATCAGCCCCAGCATTTT
v_gene: TRBV19
j_gene: TRBJ1-5
abundance: .
d_gene: TRBD1

CDR3aa: CASTRAGWANYGYTF
CDR3nt: TGCGCCAGCACCCGTGCTGGTTGGGCGAACTATGGCTACACCTTC
v_gene: TRBV4-1
j_gene: TRBJ1-2
abundance: .
d_gene: .

CDR3aa: CASSPGGANYGYTF
CDR3nt: TGTGCCAGCAGTCCAGGGGGCGCCAACTATGGCTACACCTTC
v_gene: TRBV7-3
j_gene: TRBJ1-2
abundance: .
d_gene: TRBD1

CDR3aa: CSAGRGDYGYTF
CDR3nt: TGCAGCGCCGGGAGAGGGGACTATGGCTACACCTTC
v_gene: TRBV29-1
j_gene: TRBJ1-2
abundance: .
d_gene: .

CDR3aa: CASSDTDSTGANVLTF
CDR3nt: TGTGCCAGCAGTGATACCGACAGTACTGGGGCCAACGTCCTGACTTTC
v_gene: TRBV6-4
j_gene: TRBJ2-6
abundance: .
d_gene: .

CDR3aa: CASSQDYGLAYEQYF
CDR3nt: TGTGCCAGCAGCCAAGATTATGGCCTAGCTTACGAGCAGTACTTC
v_gene: TRBV14
j_gene: TRBJ2-7
abundance: .
d_gene: .

CDR3aa: CASSSTTGRVPGELFF
CDR3nt: TGTGCCAGCAGCTCTACCACAGGGCGGGTGCCCGGGGAGCTGTTTTTT
v_gene: TRBV7-9
j_gene: TRBJ2-2
abundance: .
d_gene: .

CDR3aa: CASGGVTLNQPQHF
CDR3nt: TGTGCCAGCGGCGGGGTTACTCTCAATCAGCCCCAGCATTTT
v_gene: TRBV27
j_gene: TRBJ1-5
abundance: few
d_gene: .

CDR3aa: CASSSLPGHGSYEQYF
CDR3nt: TGTGCCAGCAGTTCCCTCCCGGGACACGGCTCCTACGAGCAGTACTTC
v_gene: TRBV27
j_gene: TRBJ2-7
abundance: .
d_gene: .

CDR3aa: CSVDGDRVSQSGYTEAFF
CDR3nt: TGCAGCGTTGACGGGGACAGGGTCTCCCAAAGTGGGTACACTGAAGCTTTCTTT
v_gene: TRBV29-1
j_gene: TRBJ1-1
abundance: .
d_gene: TRBD1

CDR3aa: CASSPNRGNYGYTF
CDR3nt: TGTGCCAGCTCACCAAATCGGGGAAACTATGGCTACACCTTC
v_gene: TRBV18
j_gene: TRBJ1-2
abundance: few
d_gene: .

CDR3aa: CASRGLDRNTEAFF
CDR3nt: TGTGCCAGCAGAGGATTAGACAGGAACACTGAAGCTTTCTTT
v_gene: TRBV2
j_gene: TRBJ1-1
abundance: many
d_gene: .

CDR3aa: CAIMGVTSTDTQYF
CDR3nt: TGTGCCATCATGGGCGTAACTAGCACAGATACGCAGTATTTT
v_gene: TRBV10-3
j_gene: TRBJ2-3
abundance: .
d_gene: .

CDR3aa: CAISESTSSPGGALLVEQYF
CDR3nt: TGTGCCATCAGTGAGTCAACTTCTTCGCCGGGGGGGGCGCTTCTGGTCGAGCAGTACTTC
v_gene: TRBV10-3
j_gene: TRBJ2-7
abundance: once
d_gene: TRBD2

CDR3aa: CASSSGTSGVPGNEQFF
CDR3nt: TGCGCCAGCAGCTCAGGGACTAGCGGGGTCCCTGGGAATGAGCAGTTCTTC
v_gene: TRBV5-1
j_gene: TRBJ2-1
abundance: once
d_gene: TRBD2

CDR3aa: CASSIGRVEAFF
CDR3nt: TGTGCCAGTAGTATAGGCAGGGTTGAAGCTTTCTTT
v_gene: TRBV19
j_gene: TRBJ1-1
abundance: .
d_gene: .

CDR3aa: CASSLSSGGHLETQYF
CDR3nt: TGTGCCAGCAGTTTGTCTAGCGGGGGCCATTTGGAGACCCAGTACTTC
v_gene: TRBV27
j_gene: TRBJ2-5
abundance: .
d_gene: TRBD2

CDR3aa: CASNPPERNTEAFF
CDR3nt: TGTGCCAGTAATCCCCCCGAGCGCAACACTGAAGCTTTCTTT
v_gene: TRBV19
j_gene: TRBJ1-1
abundance: once
d_gene: .

CDR3aa: CASSDDNRRDF
CDR3nt: TGCGCCAGCAGCGATGACAACAGGAGGGACTTT
v_gene: TRBV5-1
j_gene: TRBJ1-1
abundance: .
d_gene: .

CDR3aa: CASSPRTRKNIQYF
CDR3nt: TGTGCCAGCAGCCCAAGGACTAGGAAAAACATTCAGTACTTC
v_gene: TRBV27
j_gene: TRBJ2-4
abundance: .
d_gene: TRBD2

CDR3aa: CAGRYGGPGLNTEAFF
CDR3nt: TGCGCCGGAAGGTACGGGGGTCCAGGTCTGAACACTGAAGCTTTCTTT
v_gene: TRBV4-1
j_gene: TRBJ1-1
abundance: .
d_gene: .

CDR3aa: CASSDEGGNEKLFF
CDR3nt: TGTGCCAGCAGTGACGAGGGGGGGAATGAAAAACTGTTTTTT
v_gene: TRBV25-1
j_gene: TRBJ1-4
abundance: .
d_gene: .

CDR3aa: CSVDAGLYYGYTF
CDR3nt: TGCAGCGTTGACGCAGGTCTATACTATGGCTACACCTTC
v_gene: TRBV29-1
j_gene: TRBJ1-2
abundance: .
d_gene: .

CDR3aa: CASTGQQGHQPQHF
CDR3nt: TGTGCCAGTACGGGTCAGCAGGGCCATCAGCCCCAGCATTTT
v_gene: TRBV19
j_gene: TRBJ1-5
abundance: .
d_gene: .

CDR3aa: CASSYASGTYEQYF
CDR3nt: TGTGCCAGCAGTTACGCGAGCGGTACATACGAGCAGTACTTC
v_gene: TRBV6-5
j_gene: TRBJ2-7
abundance: .
d_gene: .

CDR3aa: CASSGPFGNQPQHF
CDR3nt: TGTGCCAGCTCAGGGCCTTTCGGCAATCAGCCCCAGCATTTT
v_gene: TRBV19
j_gene: TRBJ1-5
abundance: .
d_gene: .

CDR3aa: CASSAESGLPSYEQYF
CDR3nt: TGTGCCAGCTCAGCGGAATCGGGACTCCCGTCCTACGAGCAGTACTTC
v_gene: TRBV18
j_gene: TRBJ2-7
abundance: .
d_gene: .

CDR3aa: CAWSQGPVGGKQFF
CDR3nt: TGTGCCTGGAGTCAAGGGCCCGTGGGAGGAAAGCAGTTCTTC
v_gene: TRBV30
j_gene: TRBJ2-1
abundance: .
d_gene: .

CDR3aa: CASSGAGGPGDTQYF
CDR3nt: TGCGCCAGCAGCGGAGCGGGGGGCCCTGGAGATACGCAGTATTTT
v_gene: TRBV5-1
j_gene: TRBJ2-3
abundance: .
d_gene: TRBD2

CDR3aa: CATSYGTELRYGYTF
CDR3nt: TGTGCCACCAGCTACGGGACAGAGCTACGCTATGGCTACACCTTC
v_gene: TRBV15
j_gene: TRBJ1-2
abundance: .
d_gene: TRBD1

CDR3aa: CASSQLAGVSVEQFF
CDR3nt: TGTGCCAGCAGTCAGCTAGCGGGAGTATCGGTTGAGCAGTTCTTC
v_gene: TRBV6-5
j_gene: TRBJ2-1
abundance: .
d_gene: TRBD2

CDR3aa: CASSPRVSMNTEAFF
CDR3nt: TGTGCCAGCAGCCCCCGGGTCAGCATGAACACTGAAGCTTTCTTT
v_gene: TRBV9
j_gene: TRBJ1-1
abundance: .
d_gene: .

CDR3aa: CASSLAGWANIQYF
CDR3nt: TGCGCCAGCAGCTTGGCAGGGTGGGCAAACATTCAGTACTTC
v_gene: TRBV5-1
j_gene: TRBJ2-4
abundance: .
d_gene: .

CDR3aa: CSVSLAGEYEQYF
CDR3nt: TGCAGCGTTTCACTAGCGGGGGAATACGAGCAGTACTTC
v_gene: TRBV29-1
j_gene: TRBJ2-7
abundance: .
d_gene: TRBD2

CDR3aa: CASSEYQGLAGERFYNEQFF
CDR3nt: TGTGCCAGCAGTGAATACCAGGGACTAGCGGGAGAGAGATTCTACAATGAGCAGTTCTTC
v_gene: TRBV6-1
j_gene: TRBJ2-1
abundance: .
d_gene: TRBD2

CDR3aa: CATDSGGETQYF
CDR3nt: TGTGCCACCGACTCAGGGGGAGAGACCCAGTACTTC
v_gene: TRBV10-3
j_gene: TRBJ2-5
abundance: .
d_gene: TRBD1

CDR3aa: CASSIIGGGPDEQFF
CDR3nt: TGTGCCAGTAGTATAATCGGCGGGGGCCCGGATGAGCAGTTCTTC
v_gene: TRBV19
j_gene: TRBJ2-1
abundance: .
d_gene: .

CDR3aa: CASSWDRELQSNTEAFF
CDR3nt: TGTGCCAGCAGCTGGGACAGGGAGCTCCAGTCGAACACTGAAGCTTTCTTT
v_gene: TRBV7-6
j_gene: TRBJ1-1
abundance: .
d_gene: TRBD1

CDR3aa: CASSAGQGRGTQYF
CDR3nt: TGTGCCAGCAGCGCAGGACAGGGTAGAGGGACCCAGTACTTC
v_gene: TRBV9
j_gene: TRBJ2-5
abundance: .
d_gene: TRBD1

CDR3aa: CASSVGTDRPWVF
CDR3nt: TGTGCCAGCTCAGTGGGGACTGATCGCCCGTGGGTCTTC
v_gene: TRBV18
j_gene: TRBJ2-1
abundance: once
d_gene: .

CDR3aa: CASSQGDRGYEQYF
CDR3nt: TGCGCCAGCAGCCAAGGGGACAGGGGCTACGAGCAGTACTTC
v_gene: TRBV4-1
j_gene: TRBJ2-7
abundance: few
d_gene: TRBD1

CDR3aa: CASSKGLARNTGELFF
CDR3nt: TGTGCCAGCAGCAAAGGCCTAGCGAGGAACACCGGGGAGCTGTTTTTT
v_gene: TRBV21-1
j_gene: TRBJ2-2
abundance: .
d_gene: .

CDR3aa: CASSWGGDYGYTF
CDR3nt: TGTGCCAGCAGCTGGGGCGGGGACTATGGCTACACCTTC
v_gene: TRBV5-6
j_gene: TRBJ1-2
abundance: few
d_gene: .

CDR3aa: CASSQDRQVNEKLFF
CDR3nt: TGTGCCAGCAGCCAAGATCGACAGGTTAATGAAAAACTGTTTTTT
v_gene: TRBV4-2
j_gene: TRBJ1-4
abundance: once
d_gene: .

CDR3aa: CASSYLAQGNTGELFF
CDR3nt: TGTGCCAGCAGTTACCTTGCCCAGGGGAACACCGGGGAGCTGTTTTTT
v_gene: TRBV6-5
j_gene: TRBJ2-2
abundance: .
d_gene: .

CDR3aa: CASSPDSWGVSEQYF
CDR3nt: TGTGCCAGCAGCCCTGACTCCTGGGGAGTTTCCGAGCAGTACTTC
v_gene: TRBV6-5
j_gene: TRBJ2-7
abundance: .
d_gene: .

CDR3aa: CSVEDREGNEAFF
CDR3nt: TGCAGCGTTGAAGACAGGGAGGGTAACGAAGCTTTCTTT
v_gene: TRBV29-1
j_gene: TRBJ1-1
abundance: .
d_gene: .

CDR3aa: CASRDIAGALQETQYF
CDR3nt: TGTGCCAGCAGGGACATAGCGGGGGCCCTACAAGAGACCCAGTACTTC
v_gene: TRBV6-6
j_gene: TRBJ2-5
abundance: .
d_gene: TRBD2

CDR3aa: CAWSILAGEGTDTQYF
CDR3nt: TGTGCCTGGAGTATCCTAGCGGGAGAAGGAACAGATACGCAGTATTTT
v_gene: TRBV30
j_gene: TRBJ2-3
abundance: .
d_gene: TRBD2

CDR3aa: CASSHRVGDYGYTF
CDR3nt: TGTGCCAGCAGTCACAGGGTGGGAGACTATGGCTACACCTTC
v_gene: TRBV27
j_gene: TRBJ1-2
abundance: .
d_gene: .

CDR3aa: CASSENGQGGADTQYF
CDR3nt: TGTGCCAGCAGTGAAAACGGGCAGGGAGGGGCAGATACGCAGTATTTT
v_gene: TRBV6-1
j_gene: TRBJ2-3
abundance: .
d_gene: TRBD2

CDR3aa: CASNLAGGDTQYF
CDR3nt: TGTGCCAGCAACCTAGCGGGTGGGGATACGCAGTATTTT
v_gene: TRBV6-5
j_gene: TRBJ2-3
abundance: .
d_gene: TRBD2

CDR3aa: CASADTGTGGAEQYF
CDR3nt: TGTGCTAGTGCCGATACCGGGACAGGGGGCGCCGAGCAGTACTTC
v_gene: TRBV12-5
j_gene: TRBJ2-7
abundance: .
d_gene: TRBD1

CDR3aa: CASSQGSEGRPYGYTF
CDR3nt: TGTGCCAGCAGCCAAGGTTCCGAGGGCAGACCTTATGGCTACACCTTC
v_gene: TRBV4-2
j_gene: TRBJ1-2
abundance: .
d_gene: .

CDR3aa: CASSLAKGTSRPDTQYF
CDR3nt: TGTGCCAGCAGCTTGGCCAAAGGTACTAGCAGGCCAGATACGCAGTATTTT
v_gene: TRBV5-6
j_gene: TRBJ2-3
abundance: .
d_gene: .

CDR3aa: CAWTLQGGNTEAFF
CDR3nt: TGTGCCTGGACTCTACAGGGGGGGAACACTGAAGCTTTCTTT
v_gene: TRBV30
j_gene: TRBJ1-1
abundance: few
d_gene: TRBD1

CDR3aa: CASSMAGGAYEQYF
CDR3nt: TGTGCCAGTAGTATGGCGGGAGGGGCCTACGAGCAGTACTTC
v_gene: TRBV19
j_gene: TRBJ2-7
abundance: few
d_gene: TRBD2

CDR3aa: CASSSLDPGFRREKLFF
CDR3nt: TGTGCCAGCAGTTCGTTGGACCCCGGCTTTCGGAGGGAAAAACTGTTTTTT
v_gene: TRBV27
j_gene: TRBJ1-4
abundance: .
d_gene: .